The 6 T cell receptor beta chains below all came from one sample that was sequenced in a study of blood T cell repertoires in COVID-19. TCRdb's table, derived via immunoSEQ multiplex PCR, lists solely in-frame clones and lacks some. The sample contains about 420,000 clones, about 90% of which appear only once. The source material was peripheral blood. The receptors shown here come from a man between 18 and 29 years old with COVID-19, enrolled during active disease.

This rearrangement joins TRBV6-5 to TRBJ1-2; TRBD1 matches at 10 bases. The CDR3 sequence is 15 residues long. Germline V gene sequence: CDR1 MNHEY, CDR2 SVGAGI. J gave up 5 bases and V 5 bases, and 8 bases lay outside the gene matches. The CDR3: CASSTRQGARYGYTF. CDR3 bases: TGTGCCAGCAGTACGCGACAGGGGGCGCGATATGGCTACACCTTC.

V and J are TRBV24-1 and TRBJ2-1, with D perhaps matching TRBD2 (6 bases). From germline, CDR1 is KGHDR and CDR2 SFDVKD. The CDR3 is made up of 16 amino acids. The germline V and J ends were trimmed by 0 bases and 5 bases, with 13 bases remaining between them. The DNA of the CDR3 is TGTGCCACCAGTGATTTGGCCGGGACTCCCGACAATGAGCAGTTCTTC. Protein sequence: CATSDLAGTPDNEQFF.

For the CDR3, the DNA is TGTGCCAGCAGCGGGAGGCGGGTGCACTACGAGCAGTACTTC. Translated: CASSGRRVHYEQYF. The chain joins TRBV6-5 to TRBJ2-7, with 7 bases lining up with TRBD2. CDR1 MNHEY and CDR2 SVGAGI come from the germline V gene. V gave up 6 bases and J gave up 3 bases; unmatched junction bases: 8. The CDR3 extends over 14 amino acids.

A single count supports this clone. J is TRBJ2-1 and V is TRBV2, with D maybe TRBD2 (5 bases). CDR1 and CDR2 (germline): SNHLY, FYNNEI. CDR3 length equals 13 residues. The V end was cut by 7 bases, the J end by 6 bases, with 13 bases between. As DNA, the CDR3 is TGTGCCAGCAAGGGAGCAGATCTCAATGAGCAGTTCTTC. Translation: CASKGADLNEQFF.

The count of this clone is one. The rearrangement links TRBV11-3 to TRBJ2-1; 9 bases agree with TRBD2. V was clipped by 5 bases and J by 8 bases; unmatched bases: 13. From germline, CDR1 is SGHNT and CDR2 YENEEA. The CDR3 covers 16 residues. CDR3 bases: TGTGCCAGCAGCAAACCTGTAGCGGGAGTGTGGGATGAGCAGTTCTTC. Amino acids: CASSKPVAGVWDEQFF.

V and J are TRBV6-2 or TRBV6-3 and TRBJ2-7; TRBD1 might be the D (6 bases). This CDR3 has 14 amino acids. Germline V lookup: CDR1 MNHEY, CDR2 SVGEGT. Trimming took 2 bases from V and 4 from J, leaving 12 bases between them. CDR3 bases: TGTGCCAGCAGTTACCCCGTCGACAGGTACGAGCAGTACTTC. Protein sequence: CASSYPVDRYEQYF.